Presented here are 21 T cell receptor beta chains from one specimen sequenced in a study of T-cell reconstitution after alpha-beta-depleted transplantation in children. Unique molecular identifiers were used in preparing the TCRbeta library. A single record per CDR3 protein comes from TCRdb applying MiXCR to the PCR reads. The repertoire holds approximately 230,000 distinct CDR3 sequences, around 25% seen once, with around 2.5% in the top ten. The sample was PBMCs, taken before TCRalphabeta/CD19-depleted stem cell transplant. These receptors all stem from a girl aged 2-10 years with Fanconi anemia, due to receive a stem cell transplant.

This clonotype showed up just a few times. The V call is TRBV5-1, the J call TRBJ2-7; 9 nucleotides align to TRBD2. V was clipped by 6 bases and J by 6 bases; unmatched bases: 4. CDR3 length: 12 residues. The V gene's germline CDR1 is SGHRS and CDR2 YFSETQ. Here the CDR3 reads CASTGLASEQYF. The DNA of the CDR3 is TGCGCCAGCACGGGACTAGCTAGCGAGCAGTACTTC.

The V and J genes are TRBV20-1 and TRBJ2-1; weak D call: TRBD2 (5 bases). This CDR3 is 15 amino acids long. The V gene's germline CDR1 is DFQATT and CDR2 SNEGSKA (reference sequence). Trimming shortened V by 7 bases and J by 1 base, and 17 bases separated the two germline ends. The CDR3 loop reads CSGPSRVSSYNEQFF. In DNA, the CDR3 is TGCAGTGGACCATCGAGGGTATCTTCCTACAATGAGCAGTTCTTC.

The V call is TRBV20-1, the J call TRBJ2-2, with D perhaps matching TRBD1 (6 bases). V was shortened by 2 bases and J by 5 bases, with 15 bases between the two germline ends. The V gene's germline CDR1 is DFQATT and CDR2 SNEGSKA (reference sequence). This CDR3 region has 15 residues. The CDR3 DNA reads as TGCAGTGCTAGACGGGACAACCACAAGACCGGGGAGCTGTTTTTT. As protein: CSARRDNHKTGELFF.

In this sample, this clonotype turned up a few times. J is TRBJ2-2 and V is TRBV10-1, with unresolved D. V was clipped by 0 bases and J by 6 bases, with 14 bases between them. Germline CDR1 WNHNN, CDR2 SYGVQD (reference sequence). The CDR3 sequence is 16 residues long. The CDR3 bases are TGCGCCAGCAGTGAGTCGTTAATTGGTCTGGCCGGGGAGCTGTTTTTT. Protein product: CASSESLIGLAGELFF.

The chain recombines TRBV12-3 or TRBV12-4 with TRBJ2-1, with 16 bases matching TRBD2. V shed 8 bases, J shed 8 bases, and the junction held 12 bases outside the gene matches. The CDR3 has 17 residues. The CDR3: CASRLFGTSGGGDEQFF. Here the CDR3 DNA reads TGTGCCAGCCGTCTATTCGGGACTAGCGGGGGGGGAGATGAGCAGTTCTTC.

V and J are TRBV7-2 and TRBJ2-1, with 10 bases matching TRBD2. In germline, CDR1 is SGHTA, CDR2 FQGNSA. Trimming at V came to 5 bases and at J to 4 bases, leaving 8 bases not matched to a gene. The length of the CDR3 is 16 residues. CDR3 sequence reads: CASSLIAGGLYNEQFF. CDR3 coding DNA: TGTGCCAGCAGCCTGATAGCGGGGGGACTATACAATGAGCAGTTCTTC.

This clonotype was seen many times. V gene TRBV2 combines with J gene TRBJ2-3; TRBD2 aligns across 7 bases. Trimming cost V 3 bases and J 3 bases; bases outside gene matches: 3. Germline V gene lookup returns CDR1 SNHLY and CDR2 FYNNEI. The CDR3 is made up of 14 amino acids. CDR3 nucleotide sequence: TGTGCCAGCAGTGATGGGACTATTACAGATACGCAGTATTTT. Amino acids: CASSDGTITDTQYF.

This clonotype has at least ten counts. The chain joins TRBV7-2 to TRBJ2-7, with 13 bases that match TRBD2. Germline lookup yields CDR1 SGHTA and CDR2 FQGNSA. CDR3 length equals 15 residues. The junction had 0 bases not matched to a gene; V was cut back by 0 bases and J by 4 bases. The CDR3 nucleotides are TGTGCCAGCAGCTTAGCACTAGCGGGGGGGTACGAGCAGTACTTC. It codes for CASSLALAGGYEQYF.

In its sample, this clonotype was seen many times. The chain carries TRBV25-1 and TRBJ2-1; 11 nucleotides line up with TRBD2. With 7 bases clipped from V and 0 bases from J, the junction kept 8 bases outside the gene matches. Germline CDR1 and CDR2: MGHDK and SYGVNS. This CDR3 comprises 17 residues. CDR3 sequence: CASTSSGRYSSYNEQFF. The CDR3 nucleotides are TGTGCCAGCACTTCTAGCGGGAGGTACAGCTCCTACAATGAGCAGTTCTTC. The variable domain in full, with the rest retrieved from reference TRBV25-1 and TRBJ2-1, is EADIYQTPRYLVIGTGKKITLECSQTMGHDKMYWYQQDPGMELHLIHYSYGVNSTEKGDLSSESTVSRIRTEHFPLTLESARPSHTSQYLCASTSSGRYSSYNEQFFGPGTRLTVL.

This clonotype was detected many times. V gene TRBV6-1 combines with J gene TRBJ2-7; no clear D. CDR1 is MNHNS and CDR2 is SASEGT in the germline V gene. V was trimmed by 8 bases and J by 4 bases, leaving 9 bases between them. This CDR3 contains 11 residues. Written as DNA, the CDR3 is TGTGCCAGCGCGGACGGTTACGAGCAGTACTTC. Its translation: CASADGYEQYF.

This clonotype came up many times. V is TRBV7-2 and J is TRBJ2-5; maybe TRBD2 (7 bases). The CDR3 extends over 17 amino acids. Germline V CDR1 and CDR2: SGHTA, FQGNSA. Trimming left V 0 bases short and J 0 bases short, with 14 bases between. The CDR3 DNA is TGTGCCAGCAGCTTAGCGGGGGGGCCTTTTAACCAAGAGACCCAGTACTTC. Its translation: CASSLAGGPFNQETQYF. Drawing the rest from reference TRBV7-2 and TRBJ2-5, the complete variable domain is GAGVSQSPSNKVTEKGKDVELRCDPISGHTALYWYRQSLGQGLEFLIYFQGNSAPDKSGLPSDRFSAERTGGSVSTLTIQRTQQEDSAVYLCASSLAGGPFNQETQYFGPGTRLLVL.

This clonotype has more than one count but fewer than ten. The J gene is TRBJ2-3, the V gene TRBV29-1; possibly TRBD2 for D (5 bases). The CDR3 runs to 16 residues. Germline CDR1 is SQVTM and CDR2 is ANQGSEA. The ends were cut back, 6 bases at V and 2 bases at J, with 21 bases in the middle. CDR3 in DNA: TGCAGCGTCGGGGTTCAAGGACTGCTTCCCACAGATACGCAGTATTTT. It specifies CSVGVQGLLPTDTQYF.

This clonotype was observed many times. CDR3 residues: CASALSGQATDTQYF. CDR3 DNA sequence: TGTGCTAGTGCCCTATCCGGCCAGGCCACAGATACGCAGTATTTT. The gene calls are TRBV12-5 and TRBJ2-3, with D hard to call. The CDR3 length is 15 residues. The V and J ends lost 7 bases and 2 bases respectively, with 16 bases between them. Looked up from germline, CDR1 is LGHNT and CDR2 is FRNRAP.

This clonotype was detected a few times. The V call is TRBV6-6, the J call TRBJ2-7, with D possibly being TRBD2 (6 bases). The CDR3 is 11 amino acids. Germline-derived CDR1 and CDR2 are MNHNY and SVGAGI (reference sequence). V lost 5 bases, J lost 10 bases, and 12 bases lay in between. The CDR3 loop is CASSGGTIQYF. CDR3 DNA sequence: TGTGCCAGCAGTGGGGGGACCATCCAGTACTTC.

The chain links TRBV20-1 to TRBJ2-7; a possible D gene is TRBD1 (6 bases). Germline loops: CDR1 DFQATT, CDR2 SNEGSKA (reference sequence). The CDR3 is 15 residues long. V shed 3 bases and J shed 5 bases, with 20 bases lying between them. Here the CDR3 reads CSASLGTLLRHEQYF. The DNA of the CDR3 is TGCAGTGCTAGTCTGGGGACACTTTTACGCCACGAGCAGTACTTC.

In this sample, this clonotype turned up many times. This chain links TRBV6-6 with TRBJ2-5; D gene uncertain. CDR1 MNHNY and CDR2 SVGAGI come from the germline V gene (reference sequence). CDR3 length: 13 residues. The germline V and J ends were trimmed by 5 bases and 5 bases, with 12 bases remaining between them. The CDR3 sequence is CASSPLNGETQYF. The CDR3 coding sequence is TGTGCCAGCAGTCCCCTAAACGGGGAGACCCAGTACTTC.

The V call is TRBV5-1, the J call TRBJ2-5, with TRBD2 identical over 10 bases. Germline CDR1 SGHRS, CDR2 YFSETQ. The CDR3 contains 17 residues. With V trimmed by 0 bases and J by 0 bases, 5 bases remained unmatched. In DNA form, the CDR3 reads TGCGCCAGCAGCTTGGGGCTAGCGGGGGCAAACCAAGAGACCCAGTACTTC. Protein sequence: CASSLGLAGANQETQYF. Full variable domain (remainder filled in from reference TRBV5-1 and TRBJ2-5): KAGVTQTPRYLIKTRGQQVTLSCSPISGHRSVSWYQQTPGQGLQFLFEYFSETQRNKGNFPGRFSGRQFSNSRSEMNVSTLELGDSALYLCASSLGLAGANQETQYFGPGTRLLVL.

Many counts were recorded for this clonotype. CDR3 bases: TGTGCCAGCAGTTTCGGGACTAGCACAGATACGCAGTATTTT. Protein sequence: CASSFGTSTDTQYF. The chain couples TRBV28 to TRBJ2-3, with a tentative D call TRBD2 (6 bases). The V and J ends lost 3 bases and 0 bases respectively, with 7 bases between them. Germline V CDR1 and CDR2: MDHEN, SYDVKM. This CDR3 comprises 14 residues. The entire variable domain, with the rest obtained from reference TRBV28 and TRBJ2-3, is as follows: DVKVTQSSRYLVKRTGEKVFLECVQDMDHENMFWYRQDPGLGLRLIYFSYDVKMKEKGDIPEGYSVSREKKERFSLILESASTNQTSMYLCASSFGTSTDTQYFGPGTRLTVL.

The table lists this clonotype with a few counts. The chain joins TRBV18 to TRBJ2-7; D is possibly TRBD1 (6 bases). The CDR3 loop spans 16 amino acids. Per germline, CDR1 KGHSH and CDR2 LQKENI. The germline V and J ends were trimmed by 3 bases and 0 bases, with 15 bases remaining between them. Here the CDR3 reads CASSPPGAGSSYEQYF. CDR3 nucleotide sequence: TGTGCCAGCTCACCTCCAGGGGCGGGTAGCTCCTACGAGCAGTACTTC.

This sequence joins TRBV10-3 and TRBJ2-7; D not certain. With 8 bases removed from V and 1 base from J, the gap between germline ends came to 9 bases. CDR3 length equals 12 residues. Per the germline V gene, CDR1 is ENHRY and CDR2 is SYGVKD. The DNA of the CDR3 is TGTGCCATCTCAACCGCTTCCTACGAGCAGTACTTC. Translated, it gives CAISTASYEQYF.

This clonotype appeared many times. A junction boundary mismatches the germline segment, possibly from a read error. V gene TRBV6-5 combines with J gene TRBJ1-1; 9 nucleotides line up with TRBD1. In germline, CDR1 is MNHEY, CDR2 SVGAGI. The CDR3 extends over 15 amino acids. The CDR3 region is CASRIRSWDRATDRF. CDR3 DNA: TGTGCCAGCAGAATACGGTCTTGGGACAGGGCCACTGATCGCTTT.